The sample holds a few counts of the clone carrying this TCR beta chain. Clones were sequenced by immunoSEQ multiplex PCR, and TCRdb holds only the in-frame ones, with some missing. There are under 300,000 clones in the sample; about 88% occur only once, and approximately 1.5% lies in the top ten. With 1 base removed from V and 1 base from J, the gap between germline ends came to 11 bases. The germline V gene encodes CDR1 SGDLS and CDR2 YYNGEE. The CDR3 is 16 amino acids. The source of the sample is a study of blood T cell repertoires in COVID-19. Study in general: In each case, the material was cDNA or gDNA derived from T cells, B-cell-depleted T cells, or PBMCs.

This rearrangement joins TRBV9 to TRBJ2-2, with D possibly TRBD2 on 6 matching bases. This receptor was identified in a woman aged 50 to 65 who had recovered from COVID-19. Sequencing was performed on PBMCs or T cells enriched from blood (not recorded which). CDR3 in DNA: TGTGCCAGCAGCGTATTTGGGGGGAGGAACACCGGGGAGCTGTTTTTT. It specifies CASSVFGGRNTGELFF.